The clone carrying this T cell receptor (beta chain) was detected only a few times. Its specificity is not known. The source of the sample is a study of T cells after yellow fever vaccination. Broader study findings: Although the secondary response was weaker, it peaked faster, at day 5 versus 15. In FACS-sorted repertoires, abundant clonotypes from the bulk population could appear as contaminants. Of the clonotypes, a small share occurred in both CD4 and CD8 compartments.

Trimming took off 1 base at V and 6 bases at J, with 9 bases between the two ends. Germline V lookup: CDR1 SGHNT, CDR2 YENEEA. The CDR3 loop spans 13 amino acids. Using its own MiXCR run on the 5' RACE reads, TCRdb lists one record per CDR3 protein. The sample shows a few hundred thousand distinct CDR3 sequences, about 5% of them seen only once. The source of this sequence is a man younger than 30 who received the YFV17D yellow fever vaccine. The rearrangement uses TRBV11-3 and TRBJ1-1; possible D gene TRBD1, 5 bases. Specimen: CD4+ T cells sorted from PBMCs, collected on the day of the yellow fever booster vaccination. The chain's CDR3 is CASSLVWGAEAFF. The DNA for the CDR3 is TGTGCCAGCAGCTTAGTCTGGGGCGCTGAAGCTTTCTTT.